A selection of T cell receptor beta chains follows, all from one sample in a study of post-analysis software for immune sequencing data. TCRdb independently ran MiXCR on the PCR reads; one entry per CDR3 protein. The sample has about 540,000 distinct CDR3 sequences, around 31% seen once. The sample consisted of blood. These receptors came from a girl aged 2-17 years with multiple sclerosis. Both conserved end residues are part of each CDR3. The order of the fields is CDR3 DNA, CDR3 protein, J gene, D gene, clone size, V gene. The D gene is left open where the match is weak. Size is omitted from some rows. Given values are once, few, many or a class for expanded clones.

CDR3 DNA: TGTGCCAGCAGCCAAGACGGTGGGGCCTACGAGCAGTACTTC; CDR3 protein: CASSQDGGAYEQYF; J gene: TRBJ2-7; D gene: -; clone size: -; V gene: TRBV14
CDR3 DNA: TGCGCCAGCAGCCAAGATTGGGGGGGCACCTACAATGAGCAGTTCTTC; CDR3 protein: CASSQDWGGTYNEQFF; J gene: TRBJ2-1; D gene: -; clone size: few; V gene: TRBV4-1
CDR3 DNA: TGTGCCAGCAGCCAATCGGGACAGGGGGCGATTAATGAGCAGTTCTTC; CDR3 protein: CASSQSGQGAINEQFF; J gene: TRBJ2-1; D gene: TRBD1; clone size: -; V gene: TRBV3-1
CDR3 DNA: TGTGCCAGCAGCCAGGGACAGGTAAATGAGCAGTTCTTC; CDR3 protein: CASSQGQVNEQFF; J gene: TRBJ2-1; D gene: TRBD1; clone size: few; V gene: TRBV3-1
CDR3 DNA: TGTGCCAGCAGCGACCGACTAGCAAGAGATACGCAGTATTTT; CDR3 protein: CASSDRLARDTQYF; J gene: TRBJ2-3; D gene: TRBD2; clone size: few; V gene: TRBV3-1
CDR3 DNA: TGCAGTGCTGTTACTAGCGGTGGTTCCTACAATGAGCAGTTCTTC; CDR3 protein: CSAVTSGGSYNEQFF; J gene: TRBJ2-1; D gene: TRBD2; clone size: -; V gene: TRBV20-1
CDR3 DNA: TGCGCCAGCAGCTTGGATGGTGGAGGCAGGGCCTACGAGCAGTACTTC; CDR3 protein: CASSLDGGGRAYEQYF; J gene: TRBJ2-7; D gene: -; clone size: once; V gene: TRBV5-1
CDR3 DNA: TGCAGTGCAGCAACCGGACAGGGGATTAACGAGCAGTACTTC; CDR3 protein: CSAATGQGINEQYF; J gene: TRBJ2-7; D gene: TRBD1; clone size: -; V gene: TRBV20-1
CDR3 DNA: TGTGCCAGCAGGCCCGGGGGCTATGGCTACACCTTC; CDR3 protein: CASRPGGYGYTF; J gene: TRBJ1-2; D gene: -; clone size: many; V gene: TRBV5-8
CDR3 DNA: TGTGCCAGCAGCTCGGACAGGGGAGAGACCCAGTACTTC; CDR3 protein: CASSSDRGETQYF; J gene: TRBJ2-5; D gene: TRBD1; clone size: many; V gene: TRBV7-9
CDR3 DNA: TGCGCCAGCAGCAAGATGAGCAGGCGGGGGGGCCTCTACGAGCAGTACTTC; CDR3 protein: CASSKMSRRGGLYEQYF; J gene: TRBJ2-7; D gene: TRBD2; clone size: -; V gene: TRBV4-1
CDR3 DNA: TGCAGTACCGGACTAGCGGGAAGCTCCTACAATGAGCAGTTCTTC; CDR3 protein: CSTGLAGSSYNEQFF; J gene: TRBJ2-1; D gene: TRBD2; clone size: -; V gene: TRBV20-1
CDR3 DNA: TGCGCCAGCAGCCTGGCCCCCGCCAGCTACAATCAGCCCCAGCATTTT; CDR3 protein: CASSLAPASYNQPQHF; J gene: TRBJ1-5; D gene: -; clone size: many; V gene: TRBV4-1
CDR3 DNA: TGCAGTGCAACGGACCTCTCGAAGACCCAGTACTTC; CDR3 protein: CSATDLSKTQYF; J gene: TRBJ2-5; D gene: -; clone size: few; V gene: TRBV20-1
CDR3 DNA: TGCAGCGTCGTCGGGACAGGAGCCTACAATGAGCAGTTCTTC; CDR3 protein: CSVVGTGAYNEQFF; J gene: TRBJ2-1; D gene: TRBD1; clone size: few; V gene: TRBV29-1
CDR3 DNA: TGTGCCAGCAGCCTAGGCCCGGGACAGGGGTCTGACGAGCAGTACTTC; CDR3 protein: CASSLGPGQGSDEQYF; J gene: TRBJ2-7; D gene: TRBD1; clone size: -; V gene: TRBV9
CDR3 DNA: TGTGCCAGCACCCCGCCTGGGGGCGACCCCTATGGCTACACCTTC; CDR3 protein: CASTPPGGDPYGYTF; J gene: TRBJ1-2; D gene: -; clone size: many; V gene: TRBV28
CDR3 DNA: TGCGCCAGCAGCTTTGGAAGTACTAGCGGCCACAATGAGCAGTTCTTC; CDR3 protein: CASSFGSTSGHNEQFF; J gene: TRBJ2-1; D gene: TRBD2; clone size: few; V gene: TRBV5-1
CDR3 DNA: TGTGCCAGCAGACGCCCCGGACAGGTCACCTCTGGGGCCAACGTCCTGACTTTC; CDR3 protein: CASRRPGQVTSGANVLTF; J gene: TRBJ2-6; D gene: TRBD1; clone size: few; V gene: TRBV6-1
CDR3 DNA: TGCGCCAGCAGCTTGGAGACAGGGTACAATGAGCAGTTCTTC; CDR3 protein: CASSLETGYNEQFF; J gene: TRBJ2-1; D gene: TRBD1; clone size: -; V gene: TRBV5-1
CDR3 DNA: TGTGCCATCAGTGACAATCAAGAGACCCAGTACTTC; CDR3 protein: CAISDNQETQYF; J gene: TRBJ2-5; D gene: -; clone size: -; V gene: TRBV10-3
CDR3 DNA: TGTGCCAGCAGTCGAGTTACTGGTTCCACAGGGGGAGGTACCGGGGAGCTGTTTTTT; CDR3 protein: CASSRVTGSTGGGTGELFF; J gene: TRBJ2-2; D gene: TRBD1; clone size: few; V gene: TRBV6-1
CDR3 DNA: TGCAGTGCTTACTTACAGGGGAGGGATCAGCCCCAGCATTTT; CDR3 protein: CSAYLQGRDQPQHF; J gene: TRBJ1-5; D gene: TRBD1; clone size: few; V gene: TRBV20-1
CDR3 DNA: TGTGCCAGCAGCCCCCCGGGGATTGAGGCTTTCTTT; CDR3 protein: CASSPPGIEAFF; J gene: TRBJ1-1; D gene: -; clone size: -; V gene: TRBV7-8
CDR3 DNA: TGTGCCAGCGGGCCCGGGACAGATACGCAGTATTTT; CDR3 protein: CASGPGTDTQYF; J gene: TRBJ2-3; D gene: -; clone size: -; V gene: TRBV7-2
CDR3 DNA: TGCGCCAGCAGAATTTTGCCGACCGGACAGGGAGGGGAGACCCAGTACTTC; CDR3 protein: CASRILPTGQGGETQYF; J gene: TRBJ2-5; D gene: -; clone size: -; V gene: TRBV5-1
CDR3 DNA: TGTGCCACCGGTCCTAGCGGGGGGGCAGACGACAATGAGCAGTTCTTC; CDR3 protein: CATGPSGGADDNEQFF; J gene: TRBJ2-1; D gene: TRBD2; clone size: -; V gene: TRBV6-6
CDR3 DNA: TGTGCTAGTGGTCGGGGGAGCAGGGTTCAAGAGACCCAGTACTTC; CDR3 protein: CASGRGSRVQETQYF; J gene: TRBJ2-5; D gene: -; clone size: -; V gene: TRBV12-5
CDR3 DNA: TGTGCCAGCAGCGAAGGACAGGGTCAACGCACAGATACGCAGTATTTT; CDR3 protein: CASSEGQGQRTDTQYF; J gene: TRBJ2-3; D gene: TRBD1; clone size: -; V gene: TRBV11-1
CDR3 DNA: TGTGCCAGCAGCCCCGGGACCCATCCGAATGAGCAGTTCTTC; CDR3 protein: CASSPGTHPNEQFF; J gene: TRBJ2-1; D gene: -; clone size: -; V gene: TRBV7-8
CDR3 DNA: TGTGCCAGCACCCTAGATTTCCAAGAGACCCAGTACTTC; CDR3 protein: CASTLDFQETQYF; J gene: TRBJ2-5; D gene: -; clone size: few; V gene: TRBV6-6
CDR3 DNA: TGTGCCAGCAGCTTAATGGGGGGGATTTCGTCCGGGGAGCTGTTTTTT; CDR3 protein: CASSLMGGISSGELFF; J gene: TRBJ2-2; D gene: TRBD2; clone size: -; V gene: TRBV7-9
CDR3 DNA: TGTGCCAGCAGTTCCCGCACCAACTCAGATACGCAGTATTTT; CDR3 protein: CASSSRTNSDTQYF; J gene: TRBJ2-3; D gene: -; clone size: few; V gene: TRBV12-3/TRBV12-4
CDR3 DNA: TGTGCCAGCAGCCGGACTAGCGGGGGGCTGAGGACAGATACGCAGTATTTT; CDR3 protein: CASSRTSGGLRTDTQYF; J gene: TRBJ2-3; D gene: TRBD2; clone size: -; V gene: TRBV6-2/TRBV6-3
CDR3 DNA: TGCAGTGCTCCATGGGCAGCGAGCACAGATACGCAGTATTTT; CDR3 protein: CSAPWAASTDTQYF; J gene: TRBJ2-3; D gene: -; clone size: few; V gene: TRBV20-1
CDR3 DNA: TGTGCCGGCAGCTCGCAAGGGACCACCTACGAGCAGTACTTC; CDR3 protein: CAGSSQGTTYEQYF; J gene: TRBJ2-7; D gene: -; clone size: -; V gene: TRBV3-1
CDR3 DNA: TGCGCCAGCAGCCCCCATCCGGGGGGGGCCTACAATGAGCAGTTCTTC; CDR3 protein: CASSPHPGGAYNEQFF; J gene: TRBJ2-1; D gene: TRBD2; clone size: -; V gene: TRBV4-1
CDR3 DNA: TGTGCCAGCAGCCGCGGGGGTAGGGCTGCTTTCTTT; CDR3 protein: CASSRGGRAAFF; J gene: TRBJ1-1; D gene: -; clone size: few; V gene: TRBV7-9
CDR3 DNA: TGTGCCAGCAGCTTAGTTCCTCCGGGTGGGGAGACCCAGTACTTC; CDR3 protein: CASSLVPPGGETQYF; J gene: TRBJ2-5; D gene: -; clone size: -; V gene: TRBV7-2
CDR3 DNA: TGTGCCAGCAGCTTTTCGGGGAATGAGCAGTTCTTC; CDR3 protein: CASSFSGNEQFF; J gene: TRBJ2-1; D gene: -; clone size: many; V gene: TRBV5-1
CDR3 DNA: TGCGCCAGCAGCGTTGGGACAGGCCTAGCCAAAAACATTCAGTACTTC; CDR3 protein: CASSVGTGLAKNIQYF; J gene: TRBJ2-4; D gene: TRBD1; clone size: -; V gene: TRBV5-1
CDR3 DNA: TGTGCCAGACACCGGGACAGGGTAGACATTCAGTACTTC; CDR3 protein: CARHRDRVDIQYF; J gene: TRBJ2-4; D gene: TRBD1; clone size: few; V gene: TRBV24-1
CDR3 DNA: TGTGCCATCAGTGAGGGGACCAATGAGCAGTTCTTC; CDR3 protein: CAISEGTNEQFF; J gene: TRBJ2-1; D gene: -; clone size: many; V gene: TRBV10-3
CDR3 DNA: TGTGCCAGCAGCTACACAGGGGTGACTGAAGCTTTCTTT; CDR3 protein: CASSYTGVTEAFF; J gene: TRBJ1-1; D gene: TRBD1; clone size: -; V gene: TRBV7-6
CDR3 DNA: TGTGCCAGTAGTATGTCGTGGCATGGCAATCAGCCCCAGCATTTT; CDR3 protein: CASSMSWHGNQPQHF; J gene: TRBJ1-5; D gene: -; clone size: -; V gene: TRBV19
CDR3 DNA: TGCAGTGCTAGACCCCTAGCGGGGGTGGAGACCCAGTACTTC; CDR3 protein: CSARPLAGVETQYF; J gene: TRBJ2-5; D gene: TRBD2; clone size: few; V gene: TRBV20-1